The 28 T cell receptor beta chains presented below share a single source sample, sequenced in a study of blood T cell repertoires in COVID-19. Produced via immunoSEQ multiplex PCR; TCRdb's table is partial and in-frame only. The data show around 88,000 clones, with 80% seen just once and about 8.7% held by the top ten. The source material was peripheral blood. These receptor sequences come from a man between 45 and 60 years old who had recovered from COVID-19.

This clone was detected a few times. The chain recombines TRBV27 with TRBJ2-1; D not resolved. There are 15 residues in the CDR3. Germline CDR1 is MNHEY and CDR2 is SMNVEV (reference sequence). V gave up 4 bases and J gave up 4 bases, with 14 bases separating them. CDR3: CASSSSLSGYNEQFF. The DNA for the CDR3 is TGTGCCAGCAGTTCCTCCCTCTCCGGTTACAATGAGCAGTTCTTC.

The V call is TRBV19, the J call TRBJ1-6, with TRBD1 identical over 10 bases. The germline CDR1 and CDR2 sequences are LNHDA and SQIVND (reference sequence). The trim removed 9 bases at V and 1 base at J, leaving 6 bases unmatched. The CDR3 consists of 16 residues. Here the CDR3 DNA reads TGTGCCAGCAAAGACAGGGGGCCGTCCTATAATTCACCCCTCCACTTT. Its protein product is CASKDRGPSYNSPLHF.

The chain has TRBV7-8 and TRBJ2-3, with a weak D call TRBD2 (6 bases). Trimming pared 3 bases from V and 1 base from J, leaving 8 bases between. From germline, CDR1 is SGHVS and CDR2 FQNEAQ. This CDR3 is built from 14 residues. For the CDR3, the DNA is TGTGCCAGCAGCTTGGGACTTGGCACAGATACGCAGTATTTT. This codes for CASSLGLGTDTQYF. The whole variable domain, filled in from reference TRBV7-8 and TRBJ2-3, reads GAGVSQSPRYKVAKRGQDVALRCDPISGHVSLFWYQQALGQGPEFLTYFQNEAQLDKSGLPSDRFFAERPEGSVSTLKIQRTQQEDSAVYLCASSLGLGTDTQYFGPGTRLTVL.

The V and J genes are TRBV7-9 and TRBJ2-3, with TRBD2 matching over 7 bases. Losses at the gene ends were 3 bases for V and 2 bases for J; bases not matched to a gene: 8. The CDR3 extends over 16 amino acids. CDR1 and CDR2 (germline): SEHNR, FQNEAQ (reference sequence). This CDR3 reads CASSFGASGFTDTQYF. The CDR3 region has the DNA TGTGCCAGCAGCTTCGGGGCTAGCGGATTCACAGATACGCAGTATTTT.

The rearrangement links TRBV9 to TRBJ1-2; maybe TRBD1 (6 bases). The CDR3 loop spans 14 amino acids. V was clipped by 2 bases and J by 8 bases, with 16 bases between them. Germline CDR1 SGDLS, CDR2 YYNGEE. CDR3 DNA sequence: TGTGCCAGCAGCGTCAGGGACACCCAAGGGGGCTACACCTTC. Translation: CASSVRDTQGGYTF.

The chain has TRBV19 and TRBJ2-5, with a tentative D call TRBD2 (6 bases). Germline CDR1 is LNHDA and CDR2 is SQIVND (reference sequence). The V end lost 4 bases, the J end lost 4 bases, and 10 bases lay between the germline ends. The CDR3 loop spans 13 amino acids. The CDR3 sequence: CASSTGGRETQYF. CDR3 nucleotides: TGTGCCAGTAGTACCGGGGGTCGAGAGACCCAGTACTTC.

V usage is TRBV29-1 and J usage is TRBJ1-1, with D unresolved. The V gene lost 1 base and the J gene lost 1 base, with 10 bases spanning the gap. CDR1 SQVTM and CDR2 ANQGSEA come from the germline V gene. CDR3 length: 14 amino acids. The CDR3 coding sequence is TGCAGCGTTGAAGGCCAACTTTCGAACACTGAAGCTTTCTTT. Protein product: CSVEGQLSNTEAFF.

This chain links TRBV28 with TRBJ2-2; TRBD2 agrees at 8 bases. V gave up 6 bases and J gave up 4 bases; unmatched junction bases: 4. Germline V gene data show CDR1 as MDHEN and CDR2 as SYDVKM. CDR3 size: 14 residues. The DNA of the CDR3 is TGTGCCAGCAGCTTAGCGGGGACCACCGGGGAGCTGTTTTTT. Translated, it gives CASSLAGTTGELFF.

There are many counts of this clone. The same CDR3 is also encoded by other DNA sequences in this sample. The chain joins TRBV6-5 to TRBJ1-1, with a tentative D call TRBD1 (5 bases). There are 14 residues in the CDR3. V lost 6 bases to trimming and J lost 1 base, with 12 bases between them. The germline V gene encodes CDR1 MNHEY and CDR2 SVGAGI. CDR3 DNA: TGTGCCAGCAGAGCTCAGGGAAAGAACACTGAAGCTTTCTTT. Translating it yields CASRAQGKNTEAFF.

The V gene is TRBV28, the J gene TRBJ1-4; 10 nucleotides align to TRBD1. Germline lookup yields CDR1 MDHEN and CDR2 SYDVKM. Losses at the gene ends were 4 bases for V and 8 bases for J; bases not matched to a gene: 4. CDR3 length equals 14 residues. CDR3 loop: CASSWGQGNEKLFF. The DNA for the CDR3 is TGTGCCAGCAGTTGGGGACAGGGGAACGAAAAACTGTTTTTT.

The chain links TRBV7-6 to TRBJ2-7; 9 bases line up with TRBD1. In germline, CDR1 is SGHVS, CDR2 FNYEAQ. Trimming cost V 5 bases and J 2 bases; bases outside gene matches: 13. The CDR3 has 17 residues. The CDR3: CASSRYSTGTGTYEQYF. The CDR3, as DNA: TGTGCCAGCAGCCGATATAGTACCGGGACAGGGACCTACGAGCAGTACTTC.

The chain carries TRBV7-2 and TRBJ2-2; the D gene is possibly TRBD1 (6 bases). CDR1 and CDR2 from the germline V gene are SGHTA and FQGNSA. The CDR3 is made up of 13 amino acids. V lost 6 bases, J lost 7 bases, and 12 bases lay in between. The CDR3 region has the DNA TGTGCCAGCAGTCTCAGGACAGACGGGGAGCTGTTTTTT. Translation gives CASSLRTDGELFF. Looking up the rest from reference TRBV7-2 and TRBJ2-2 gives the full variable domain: GAGVSQSPSNKVTEKGKDVELRCDPISGHTALYWYRQSLGQGLEFLIYFQGNSAPDKSGLPSDRFSAERTGGSVSTLTIQRTQQEDSAVYLCASSLRTDGELFFGEGSRLTVL.

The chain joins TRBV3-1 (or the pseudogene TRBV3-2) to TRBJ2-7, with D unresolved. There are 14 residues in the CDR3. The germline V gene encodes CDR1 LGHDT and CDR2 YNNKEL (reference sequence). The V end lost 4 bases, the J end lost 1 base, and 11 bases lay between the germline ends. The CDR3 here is CASSPEAGSYEQYF. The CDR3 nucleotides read TGTGCCAGCAGCCCCGAGGCTGGGTCCTACGAGCAGTACTTC.

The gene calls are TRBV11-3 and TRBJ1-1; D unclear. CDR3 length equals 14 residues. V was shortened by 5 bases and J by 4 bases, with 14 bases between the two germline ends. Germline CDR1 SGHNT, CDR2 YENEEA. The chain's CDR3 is CASSQTRAGTEAFF. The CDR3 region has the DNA TGTGCCAGCAGCCAGACCCGGGCGGGCACTGAAGCTTTCTTT.

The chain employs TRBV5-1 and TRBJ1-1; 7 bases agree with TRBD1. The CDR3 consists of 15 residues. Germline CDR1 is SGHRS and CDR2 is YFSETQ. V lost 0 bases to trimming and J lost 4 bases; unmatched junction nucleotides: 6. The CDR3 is CASSLEGALVTEAFF. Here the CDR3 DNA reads TGCGCCAGCAGCTTGGAGGGGGCGCTGGTCACTGAAGCTTTCTTT.

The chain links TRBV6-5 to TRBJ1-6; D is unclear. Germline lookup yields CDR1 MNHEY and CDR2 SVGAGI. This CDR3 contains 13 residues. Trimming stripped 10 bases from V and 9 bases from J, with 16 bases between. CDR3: CAIQADEASPLHF. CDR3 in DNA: TGTGCCATCCAAGCGGACGAGGCTTCACCCCTCCACTTT.

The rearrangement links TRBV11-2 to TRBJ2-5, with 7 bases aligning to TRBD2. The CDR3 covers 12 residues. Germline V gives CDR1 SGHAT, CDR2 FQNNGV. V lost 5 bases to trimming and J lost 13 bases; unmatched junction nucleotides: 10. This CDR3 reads CASSQSGGVLYF. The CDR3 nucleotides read TGTGCCAGCAGCCAATCTGGGGGGGTTTTGTACTTC.

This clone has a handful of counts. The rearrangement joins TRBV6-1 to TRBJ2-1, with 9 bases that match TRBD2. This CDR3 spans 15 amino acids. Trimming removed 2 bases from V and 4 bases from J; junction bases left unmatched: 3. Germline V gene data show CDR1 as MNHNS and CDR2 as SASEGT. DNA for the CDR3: TGTGCCAGCAGTGAAAGCGCGGGGGGGTACAATGAGCAGTTCTTC. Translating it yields CASSESAGGYNEQFF.

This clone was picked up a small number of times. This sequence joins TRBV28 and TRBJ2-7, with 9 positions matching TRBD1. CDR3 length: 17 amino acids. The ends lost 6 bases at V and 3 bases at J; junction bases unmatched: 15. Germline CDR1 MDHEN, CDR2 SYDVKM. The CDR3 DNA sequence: TGTGCCAGCAGCGAAGGGACAGGGATTACGCTCCTCTACGAGCAGTACTTC. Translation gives CASSEGTGITLLYEQYF.

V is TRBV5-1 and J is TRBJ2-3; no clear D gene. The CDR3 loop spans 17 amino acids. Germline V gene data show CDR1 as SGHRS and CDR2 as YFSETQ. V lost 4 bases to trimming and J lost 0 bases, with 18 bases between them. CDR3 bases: TGCGCCAGCAGCCGAGGCCTGTCGCAGAAGAGCACAGATACGCAGTATTTT. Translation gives CASSRGLSQKSTDTQYF. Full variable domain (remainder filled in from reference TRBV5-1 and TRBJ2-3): KAGVTQTPRYLIKTRGQQVTLSCSPISGHRSVSWYQQTPGQGLQFLFEYFSETQRNKGNFPGRFSGRQFSNSRSEMNVSTLELGDSALYLCASSRGLSQKSTDTQYFGPGTRLTVL.

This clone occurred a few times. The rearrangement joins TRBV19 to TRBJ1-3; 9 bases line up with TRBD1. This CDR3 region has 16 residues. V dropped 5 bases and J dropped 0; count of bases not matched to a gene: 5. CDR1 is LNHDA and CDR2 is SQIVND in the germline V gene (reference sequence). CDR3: CASSPGTGNSGNTIYF. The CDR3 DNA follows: TGTGCCAGTAGTCCCGGGACAGGGAACTCTGGAAACACCATATATTTT.

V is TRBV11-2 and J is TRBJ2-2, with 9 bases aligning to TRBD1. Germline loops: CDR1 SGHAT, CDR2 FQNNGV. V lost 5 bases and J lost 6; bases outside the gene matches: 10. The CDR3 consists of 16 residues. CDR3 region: CASSTGGTIIAGELFF. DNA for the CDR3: TGTGCCAGCAGCACAGGGGGCACAATTATTGCCGGGGAGCTGTTTTTT.

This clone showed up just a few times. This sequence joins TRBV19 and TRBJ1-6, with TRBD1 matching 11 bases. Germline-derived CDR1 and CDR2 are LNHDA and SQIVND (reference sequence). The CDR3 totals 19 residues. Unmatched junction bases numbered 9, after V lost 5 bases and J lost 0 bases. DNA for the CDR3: TGTGCCAGTAGTGTAACCGGGACAGGGGGATACTCCTATAATTCACCCCTCCACTTT. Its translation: CASSVTGTGGYSYNSPLHF.

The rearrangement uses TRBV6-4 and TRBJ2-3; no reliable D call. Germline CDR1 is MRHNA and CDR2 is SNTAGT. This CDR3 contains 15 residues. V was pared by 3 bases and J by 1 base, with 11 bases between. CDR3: CASSERPSGTDTQYF. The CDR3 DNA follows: TGTGCCAGCAGTGAACGACCCAGCGGCACAGATACGCAGTATTTT.

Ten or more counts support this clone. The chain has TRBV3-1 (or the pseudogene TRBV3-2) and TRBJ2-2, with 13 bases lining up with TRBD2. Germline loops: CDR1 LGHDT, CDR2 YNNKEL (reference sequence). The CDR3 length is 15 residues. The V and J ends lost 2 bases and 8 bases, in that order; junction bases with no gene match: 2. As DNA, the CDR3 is TGTGCCAGCAGCCAAAGGACTAGCGGGAGTGGGGAGCTGTTTTTT. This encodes CASSQRTSGSGELFF.

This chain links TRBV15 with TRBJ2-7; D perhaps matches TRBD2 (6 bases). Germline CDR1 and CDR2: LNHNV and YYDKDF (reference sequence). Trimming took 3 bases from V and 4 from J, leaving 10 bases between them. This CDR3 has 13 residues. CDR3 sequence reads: CATSRGGRYEQYF. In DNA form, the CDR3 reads TGTGCCACCAGCAGGGGGGGAAGGTACGAGCAGTACTTC. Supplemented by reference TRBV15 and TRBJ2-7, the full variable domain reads DAMVIQNPRYQVTQFGKPVTLSCSQTLNHNVMYWYQQKSSQAPKLLFHYYDKDFNNEADTPDNFQSRRPNTSFCFLDIRSPGLGDTAMYLCATSRGGRYEQYFGPGTRLTVT.

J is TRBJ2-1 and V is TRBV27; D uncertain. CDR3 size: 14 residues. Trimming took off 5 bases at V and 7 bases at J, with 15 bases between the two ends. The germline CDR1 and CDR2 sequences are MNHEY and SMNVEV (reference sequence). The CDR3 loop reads CASSPTSLTNEQFF. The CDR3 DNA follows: TGTGCCAGCAGTCCGACTTCACTAACGAATGAGCAGTTCTTC.

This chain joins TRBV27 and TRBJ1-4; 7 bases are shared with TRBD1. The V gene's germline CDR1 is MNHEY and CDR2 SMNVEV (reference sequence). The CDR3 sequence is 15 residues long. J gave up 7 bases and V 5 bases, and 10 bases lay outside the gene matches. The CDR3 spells CASSLRDSLGEKLFF. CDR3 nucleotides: TGTGCCAGCAGTCTCCGGGACAGTCTTGGTGAAAAACTGTTTTTT.